This T cell receptor (beta chain) was recorded in a study of Ad26.COV2.S vaccination and SARS-CoV-2 variants. The table came from immunoSEQ multiplex PCR; TCRdb's copy has only in-frame clones and leaves some out. There are some 350,000 clones in the sample; about 90% occur only once, and roughly 3.9% lies in the top ten. The CDR3 covers 13 residues. Looked up from germline, CDR1 is MNHEY and CDR2 is SMNVEV (reference sequence). V gave up 3 bases and J gave up 4 bases, with 7 bases separating them. Regarding the study as a whole: Measures of TCR breadth and depth may have fallen short of total T cell responses. Similar non-spike TCR breadth was observed in recipients of vaccine and of placebo. Vaccine recipients posted higher spike-specific TCR breadth than their placebo counterparts.

In the case of this clone: Antigen unknown.

This clonotype was obtained from a human donor who had recovered from COVID-19. The specimen comprised peripheral blood, sampled after recovery from COVID-19. The chain combines TRBV27 with TRBJ1-5; D unclear. The CDR3 region has the DNA TGTGCCAGCAGTTTGGCAGAGAATCAGCCCCAGCATTTT. As protein: CASSLAENQPQHF.